These 28 T cell receptor beta chains share one sample of origin, sequenced in a study of shared clonotypes between healthy human individuals. Sequencing used immunoSEQ multiplex PCR; TCRdb keeps in-frame clones, though not all of them. The sample shows around 2.5 million clones, 93% of them seen only once. Sequencing was performed on naive CD4+ T cells from PBMCs. Noted subset: CD45RA+ positively selected. Receptor source: a man between 18 and 35 years old in good health. Some clones in this sample may be carry-over from other donors' samples.

The V call is TRBV27, the J call TRBJ2-3; a weak D match, TRBD1 (5 bases). Trimming pared 3 bases from V and 5 bases from J, leaving 21 bases between. This CDR3 has 17 amino acids. Per the germline V gene, CDR1 is MNHEY and CDR2 is SMNVEV (reference sequence). The CDR3 DNA sequence: TGTGCCAGCAGTTTGGGCTGGGGCTTTCCGAACAGAGATACGCAGTATTTT. Residues: CASSLGWGFPNRDTQYF.

The CDR3 DNA is TGTGCCAGCAGTGACCGATCGACTAGCGGGAGTGTCGAGCAGTACTTC. Residues: CASSDRSTSGSVEQYF. The chain employs TRBV6-1 and TRBJ2-7; 12 bases match TRBD2. CDR1 and CDR2 (germline): MNHNS, SASEGT. The CDR3 is made up of 16 amino acids. V lost 3 bases, J lost 6 bases, and 9 bases stayed unmatched.

The rearrangement joins TRBV14 to TRBJ2-1; 10 nucleotides line up with TRBD2. The ends lost 0 bases at V and 3 bases at J; junction bases unmatched: 8. The length of the CDR3 is 18 residues. Germline CDR1 and CDR2: SGHDN and FVKESK. The CDR3 loop is CASSQDLGAGGRYNEQFF. CDR3 nucleotide sequence: TGTGCCAGCAGCCAAGATCTTGGAGCGGGAGGGCGCTACAATGAGCAGTTCTTC.

V usage is TRBV4-2 and J usage is TRBJ2-1; 7 bases line up with TRBD2. Germline loops: CDR1 LGHNA, CDR2 YNFKEQ. The V segment lost 4 bases and the J segment 3 bases; nucleotides outside the gene matches: 9. This CDR3 contains 16 residues. The CDR3 here is CASSPGTRDYYNEQFF. DNA for the CDR3: TGTGCCAGCAGCCCAGGGACGCGGGACTACTACAATGAGCAGTTCTTC.

V and J are TRBV6-5 and TRBJ2-4, with 8 positions matching TRBD2. This CDR3 is built from 16 residues. Germline V gives CDR1 MNHEY, CDR2 SVGAGI. Trimming at V came to 0 bases and at J to 4 bases, leaving 5 bases not matched to a gene. The CDR3, as DNA: TGTGCCAGCAGTTACTCTTGGACTAGCAGGAAAAACATTCAGTACTTC. Its translation: CASSYSWTSRKNIQYF.

In regard to this clone: Other DNA sequences in the same sample also yield this CDR3. V gene TRBV5-4 combines with J gene TRBJ2-3; D is unresolved. The CDR3 covers 13 residues. With 0 bases removed from V and 4 bases from J, the gap between germline ends came to 6 bases. Germline lookup yields CDR1 SGHNT and CDR2 YYREEE (reference sequence). CDR3 loop: CASSLAGPDTQYF. The CDR3 nucleotides are TGTGCCAGCAGCTTGGCTGGGCCAGATACGCAGTATTTT.

The chain is built from TRBV30 and TRBJ2-7; 7 bases map to TRBD1. J gave up 2 bases and V 4 bases, and 2 bases lay outside the gene matches. CDR1 is GTSNPN, CDR2 SVGIG, per germline (reference sequence). This CDR3 spans 12 amino acids. DNA for the CDR3: TGTGCCTGGAACAGGGGTACCTACGAGCAGTACTTC. Its protein product is CAWNRGTYEQYF.

This sequence joins TRBV7-9 and TRBJ1-1; D remains ambiguous. CDR3 length: 14 amino acids. The germline gives CDR1 SEHNR, CDR2 FQNEAQ (reference sequence). The V gene lost 7 bases and the J gene lost 3 bases, with 15 bases spanning the gap. CDR3 residues: CASKRDIRDTEAFF. CDR3 DNA sequence: TGTGCCAGCAAGAGGGATATTCGGGACACTGAAGCTTTCTTT.

This clone was counted only a few times. J is TRBJ1-2 and V is TRBV11-2; 9 nucleotides align to TRBD1. V shed 5 bases and J 7 bases; nucleotides not matched to a gene: 8. CDR1 and CDR2 (germline): SGHAT, FQNNGV. CDR3 length: 14 residues. CDR3: CASSVGTGRRGYTF. The CDR3 nucleotides are TGTGCCAGCAGCGTAGGGACAGGGCGACGTGGCTACACCTTC.

A note on this clone: Other DNA sequences of this sample code for an identical CDR3. The chain combines TRBV18 with TRBJ2-7, with unresolved D. The germline V gene has CDR1 KGHSH and CDR2 LQKENI. The CDR3 extends over 12 amino acids. V dropped 3 bases and J dropped 2 bases, with 5 bases sitting between them. The CDR3 DNA is TGTGCCAGCTCACCTCAAACCTACGAGCAGTACTTC. It is translated as CASSPQTYEQYF.

V usage is TRBV11-2 and J usage is TRBJ2-7; 11 positions match TRBD2. Germline V gives CDR1 SGHAT, CDR2 FQNNGV. The ends lost 3 bases at V and 4 bases at J; junction bases unmatched: 8. The CDR3 has 16 amino acids. CDR3 residues: CASSFLGGTSGYEQYF. The CDR3 region has the DNA TGTGCCAGCAGCTTTTTGGGCGGGACTAGCGGATACGAGCAGTACTTC.

Notes on this clone: This specimen includes other DNA sequences encoding the same CDR3. J is TRBJ1-2 and V is TRBV20-1; TRBD1 is a possible D gene (6 bases). The CDR3 is 11 amino acids. The V end was cut by 3 bases, the J end by 6 bases, with 8 bases between. Germline CDR1 is DFQATT and CDR2 is SNEGSKA (reference sequence). CDR3 DNA: TGCAGTGCTAGGTCAGGGGATGGCTACACCTTC. Translated, it gives CSARSGDGYTF.

The rearrangement joins TRBV7-9 to TRBJ1-2; no clear D. Looked up from germline, CDR1 is SEHNR and CDR2 is FQNEAQ (reference sequence). Trimming left V 5 bases short and J 4 bases short, with 20 bases between. CDR3 length: 16 residues. CDR3 loop: CASSLAEYGKTYGYTF. The CDR3 DNA follows: TGTGCCAGCAGCCTTGCAGAATATGGAAAGACCTATGGCTACACCTTC.

Concerning this clone itself: The same CDR3 can be traced to other DNA sequences in this sample. V usage is TRBV5-1 and J usage is TRBJ2-6, with D perhaps TRBD1 or TRBD2 (5 bases each). CDR3 length equals 15 residues. Per germline, CDR1 SGHRS and CDR2 YFSETQ. Trimming took off 4 bases at V and 0 bases at J, with 8 bases between the two ends. The CDR3 DNA is TGCGCCAGCAGCCCCGGGGCCTCTGGGGCCAACGTCCTGACTTTC. As protein: CASSPGASGANVLTF.

The chain couples TRBV7-8 to TRBJ1-5; D remains unclear. Germline lookup yields CDR1 SGHVS and CDR2 FQNEAQ. The ends were cut back, 5 bases at V and 0 bases at J, with 14 bases in the middle. The CDR3 contains 16 residues. The CDR3 spells CASSPRARYSNQPQHF. The CDR3 coding sequence is TGTGCCAGCAGCCCCCGAGCTCGCTATAGCAATCAGCCCCAGCATTTT.

The sample holds one count of this clone. V is TRBV7-9 and J is TRBJ1-2, with TRBD1 identical over 7 bases. Germline V lookup: CDR1 SEHNR, CDR2 FQNEAQ (reference sequence). This CDR3 is 16 amino acids long. Unmatched junction bases numbered 12, after V lost 1 base and J lost 7 bases. CDR3 protein: CASSLVQTGFVAGYTF. The CDR3 DNA follows: TGTGCCAGCAGCTTAGTACAGACAGGGTTTGTGGCTGGCTACACCTTC.

The V and J genes are TRBV19 and TRBJ1-4; 8 nucleotides line up with TRBD1. Per germline, CDR1 LNHDA and CDR2 SQIVND (reference sequence). This CDR3 comprises 16 residues. V trimming: 3 bases; J trimming: 6 bases; junction bases outside the gene matches: 9. CDR3 nucleotide sequence: TGTGCCAGTAGTATTTCGGCAGGGGGCCCCGATGAAAAACTGTTTTTT. This gives the protein CASSISAGGPDEKLFF.

J is TRBJ1-4 and V is TRBV19, with a tentative D call TRBD1 (6 bases). The length of the CDR3 is 15 residues. The V end was cut by 3 bases, the J end by 8 bases, with 16 bases between. The germline CDR1 and CDR2 sequences are LNHDA and SQIVND (reference sequence). CDR3 loop: CASSMSDRRLEKLFF. CDR3 sequence (DNA): TGTGCCAGTAGTATGTCCGACAGGCGATTGGAAAAACTGTTTTTT. The full variable domain, with the rest looked up from reference TRBV19 and TRBJ1-4, is DGGITQSPKYLFRKEGQNVTLSCEQNLNHDAMYWYRQDPGQGLRLIYYSQIVNDFQKGDIAEGYSVSREKKESFPLTVTSAQKNPTAFYLCASSMSDRRLEKLFFGSGTQLSVL.

J is TRBJ2-1 and V is TRBV5-6, with D perhaps TRBD1 or TRBD2 (5 bases each). The ends were cut back, 5 bases at V and 7 bases at J, with 22 bases in the middle. The CDR3 is 16 amino acids. CDR1 and CDR2 from the germline V gene are SGHDT and YYEEEE. CDR3 DNA sequence: TGTGCCAGCAGTCCCTGGGGGATACCATTGGGGAATGAGCAGTTCTTC. Encoded protein: CASSPWGIPLGNEQFF.

The CDR3 here is CASSRFLSGQLSYNEQFF. CDR3 DNA sequence: TGCGCCAGCAGCCGCTTCCTTAGCGGCCAACTCTCCTACAATGAGCAGTTCTTC. The chain employs TRBV5-1 and TRBJ2-1; D may be TRBD2 (6 bases). The germline gives CDR1 SGHRS, CDR2 YFSETQ. The CDR3 sequence is 18 residues long. The ends were cut back, 4 bases at V and 0 bases at J, with 20 bases in the middle.

As regards this clone: The sample holds other DNA sequences that translate to the same CDR3. The rearrangement links TRBV10-1 to TRBJ2-7; 8 bases line up with TRBD2. The V and J ends lost 5 bases and 0 bases, in that order; junction bases with no gene match: 3. This CDR3 spans 14 amino acids. Germline V gene lookup returns CDR1 WNHNN and CDR2 SYGVQD (reference sequence). The CDR3 bases are TGCGCCAGCAGTCCGGGGGGGAGCTCCTACGAGCAGTACTTC. As protein: CASSPGGSSYEQYF.

The chain employs TRBV6-5 and TRBJ2-1, with 13 bases that match TRBD2. The CDR3 sequence is 15 residues long. The V gene's germline CDR1 is MNHEY and CDR2 SVGAGI. J gave up 10 bases and V 2 bases, and 5 bases lay outside the gene matches. Written as DNA, the CDR3 is TGTGCCAGCAGTTACGGACTAGCGGGAGTTCGGGAGCAGTTCTTC. This gives the protein CASSYGLAGVREQFF.

The CDR3 protein is CASSELRGEKLFF. The CDR3 coding sequence is TGTGCCAGCAGTGAGCTGAGGGGAGAAAAACTGTTTTTT. V usage is TRBV2 and J usage is TRBJ1-4, with TRBD1 as a possible D gene (5 bases). Germline V gene lookup returns CDR1 SNHLY and CDR2 FYNNEI. Trimming removed 3 bases from V and 8 bases from J, with 10 bases in between. CDR3 length equals 13 residues.

As for this clone: Additional DNA sequences in this sample encode the identical CDR3. The chain carries TRBV5-1 and TRBJ2-1; no clear D gene. V dropped 0 bases and J dropped 0 bases, with 7 bases sitting between them. Germline CDR1 and CDR2: SGHRS and YFSETQ. There are 15 residues in the CDR3. CDR3 region: CASSLVRNSYNEQFF. The CDR3 DNA reads as TGCGCCAGCAGCTTGGTTCGCAACTCCTACAATGAGCAGTTCTTC.

The V and J genes are TRBV5-1 and TRBJ2-1; D perhaps matches TRBD1 (6 bases). The ends were cut back, 1 base at V and 6 bases at J, with 14 bases in the middle. This CDR3 comprises 15 residues. From germline, CDR1 is SGHRS and CDR2 YFSETQ. CDR3 region: CASSLRPGVGNEQFF. CDR3 in DNA: TGCGCCAGCAGCTTGCGGCCAGGGGTTGGCAATGAGCAGTTCTTC.

The rearrangement uses TRBV6-5 and TRBJ1-1; D remains ambiguous. The CDR3 spans 14 residues. From germline, CDR1 is MNHEY and CDR2 SVGAGI. Trimming left V 7 bases short and J 5 bases short, with 17 bases between. Here the CDR3 DNA reads TGTGCCAGCACCTCCCCCGGGATCAGGACTGAAGCTTTCTTT. Translating it yields CASTSPGIRTEAFF.

The V gene is TRBV30, the J gene TRBJ2-3; TRBD1 matches 12 bases. In germline, CDR1 is GTSNPN, CDR2 SVGIG (reference sequence). The CDR3 extends over 14 amino acids. Trimming removed 0 bases from V and 7 bases from J; junction bases left unmatched: 2. Here the CDR3 DNA reads TGTGCCTGGAGTGTAGGGACAGGGGGCTATACGCAGTATTTT. Residues: CAWSVGTGGYTQYF.

The J gene is TRBJ2-7, the V gene TRBV7-2, with TRBD2 matching 10 bases. The germline V gene encodes CDR1 SGHTA and CDR2 FQGNSA. The CDR3 consists of 16 residues. With 4 bases clipped from V and 5 bases from J, the junction kept 11 bases outside the gene matches. The CDR3 protein is CASSSAKSGRVDEQYF. The CDR3 DNA sequence: TGTGCCAGCAGCTCTGCGAAAAGCGGGAGGGTCGACGAGCAGTACTTC.